These 13 T cell receptor beta chains originate from one sample sequenced in a study of a mutant IDH1 vaccine in newly diagnosed glioma. Sequencing was performed with immunoSEQ multiplex PCR; in TCRdb, only in-frame clones are kept and a portion is missing. The top ten clones hold more than 9% of a sample with about 50,000 clones, over 60% of them seen once. These TCRs' antigens remain unknown. As for time point: week 35, safety follow-up. Each dose of the vaccine consisted of 300 ug of mutant IDH1 20-mer peptide, with topical imiquimod. The sequences come from PBMCs, collected from a glioma patient whose treatment included an IDH1 peptide vaccine. The source of these receptors is a middle-aged man with glioma.

In this sample, this clone turned up a few times. V usage is TRBV6-5 and J usage is TRBJ1-3, with TRBD1 matching 7 bases. This CDR3 has 15 residues. Germline CDR1 MNHEY, CDR2 SVGAGI. V gave up 4 bases and J gave up 4 bases; unmatched junction bases: 7. CDR3 sequence: CASSSGQFRGNTIYF. For the CDR3, the DNA is TGTGCCAGCAGTTCGGGACAGTTTAGGGGAAACACCATATATTTT.

The rearrangement joins TRBV4-1 to TRBJ1-3, with D possibly matching TRBD1 (5 bases). CDR1 and CDR2 (germline): MGHRA, YSYEKL. The CDR3 runs to 15 residues. V gave up 2 bases and J gave up 1 base, with 9 bases separating them. The CDR3 sequence is CASSQQGGSGNTIYF. The CDR3 coding sequence is TGCGCCAGCAGCCAACAGGGAGGATCTGGAAACACCATATATTTT.

This chain connects TRBV13 to TRBJ2-3, with 9 bases that match TRBD1. The CDR3 has 16 residues. Germline-derived CDR1 and CDR2 are PRHDT and FYEKMQ (reference sequence). V lost 3 bases, J lost 8 bases, and 12 bases stayed unmatched. CDR3 coding DNA: TGTGCCAGCAGCTTTTCGGAGAGGGACAGGGCGGGTACGCAGTATTTT. Amino acids: CASSFSERDRAGTQYF.

V usage is TRBV12-5 and J usage is TRBJ1-1; D is undetermined. The CDR3 sequence is 12 residues long. Germline CDR1 reads LGHNT; CDR2 reads FRNRAP. CDR3 in DNA: TGTGCCCCTCAAGGAGAGAACACTGAAGCTTTCTTT. Translation gives CAPQGENTEAFF.

The J gene is TRBJ1-5, the V gene TRBV7-2, with a tentative D call TRBD1 (6 bases). The V end lost 1 base, the J end lost 4 bases, and 11 bases lay between the germline ends. The CDR3 contains 15 residues. Germline V gene data show CDR1 as SGHTA and CDR2 as FQGNSA. In nucleotides, the CDR3 is TGTGCCAGCAGCTTAGTGGGGGGCCGGAATCAGCCCCAGCATTTT. This codes for CASSLVGGRNQPQHF.

The gene calls are TRBV5-1 and TRBJ1-1; the match to TRBD1 covers 7 bases. Germline V CDR1 and CDR2: SGHRS, YFSETQ. CDR3 length equals 18 residues. V dropped 0 bases and J dropped 1; count of bases not matched to a gene: 12. The CDR3 nucleotides read TGCGCCAGCAGCTTGGGCCTCCGGGACAGAGTCACGAACACTGAAGCTTTCTTT. Translated: CASSLGLRDRVTNTEAFF.

V is TRBV4-1 and J is TRBJ2-3, with TRBD2 matching 8 bases. Germline assignment: CDR1 MGHRA and CDR2 YSYEKL. This CDR3 is 16 amino acids long. Trimming at V came to 4 bases and at J to 0 bases, leaving 6 bases not matched to a gene. CDR3 DNA sequence: TGCGCCAGCAGCCCCTCTAGCGGGTCTAGCACAGATACGCAGTATTTT. It is translated as CASSPSSGSSTDTQYF.

This chain links TRBV6-1 with TRBJ2-7; 8 nucleotides match TRBD1. Germline assignment: CDR1 MNHNS and CDR2 SASEGT. The CDR3 loop spans 14 amino acids. V shed 2 bases, J shed 4 bases, and the junction held 4 bases outside the gene matches. The CDR3 DNA sequence: TGTGCCAGCAGTGAAACCAGGGGGCAATACGAGCAGTACTTC. It is translated as CASSETRGQYEQYF.

The J gene is TRBJ2-3, the V gene TRBV5-1; 8 nucleotides align to TRBD1. CDR1 is SGHRS and CDR2 is YFSETQ in the germline V gene. V lost 4 bases to trimming and J lost 2 bases; unmatched junction nucleotides: 9. The CDR3 runs 16 residues. CDR3 coding DNA: TGCGCCAGCAGCCCCTCAGGGGGCCGGGTCACAGATACGCAGTATTTT. This sequence encodes CASSPSGGRVTDTQYF.

This clone was observed a few times. V is TRBV11-3 and J is TRBJ1-1, with unresolved D. Trimming pared 4 bases from V and 4 bases from J, leaving 13 bases between. CDR1 is SGHNT, CDR2 YENEEA, per germline. The CDR3 covers 14 residues. The CDR3 DNA reads as TGTGCCAGCAGCTCGATATCCGGGAGCACTGAAGCTTTCTTT. Translating it yields CASSSISGSTEAFF.

The chain combines TRBV20-1 with TRBJ2-3; D remains unclear. Germline CDR1 DFQATT, CDR2 SNEGSKA (reference sequence). The CDR3 covers 11 residues. Between the trimmed V and J ends, which lost 6 bases and 3 bases, there was a span of 7 bases. The CDR3 sequence is CSAGHTDTQYF. CDR3 bases: TGCAGTGCAGGGCATACAGATACGCAGTATTTT.

J is TRBJ2-7 and V is TRBV19, with TRBD1 matching over 7 bases. V dropped 1 base and J dropped 3; count of bases not matched to a gene: 3. The germline gives CDR1 LNHDA, CDR2 SQIVND (reference sequence). The CDR3 totals 14 residues. In DNA form, the CDR3 reads TGTGCCAGTAGTATAGGTGCAGGGGGCTACGAGCAGTACTTC. Protein product: CASSIGAGGYEQYF.

This chain uses TRBV5-1 with TRBJ1-2; D gene ambiguous. Trimming shortened V by 1 base and J by 2 bases, and 12 bases separated the two germline ends. The germline V gene has CDR1 SGHRS and CDR2 YFSETQ. CDR3 length equals 15 residues. The DNA of the CDR3 is TGCGCCAGCAGCTTGTCAGGAGGAGGGAACTATGGCTACACCTTC. The encoded protein is CASSLSGGGNYGYTF.